This T cell receptor (beta chain) appears in the sequencing data of a study of blood T cells in healthy people across ages. Note on this clonotype: Its matching antigen is unknown.

General observations from the study: It was found that TCR beta diversity correlated strongly with the percentage of naive T cells.

The CDR3 is 17 residues long. CDR1 and CDR2 from the germline V gene are MNHEY and SMNVEV (reference sequence). V was cut by 4 bases and J by 0 bases, with 16 bases left in between. Next came a second PCR, run for about 7 to 12 cycles, which used a sample-barcoded 5' primer along with a J-beta primer mix. With 12 random nucleotides, a template-switch adaptor tagged each individual cDNA molecule. MiXCR was run by TCRdb on the 5' RACE reads, yielding one entry per CDR3 protein. The sample lists around 2 million distinct CDR3 sequences, about 39% occurring once. The V and J genes are TRBV27 and TRBJ1-3; D gene uncertain. Sequencing was performed on blood. This clonotype was obtained from a human donor in good health. The CDR3 reads CASSSKKDGISGNTIYF. The CDR3, as DNA: TGTGCCAGCAGTTCAAAAAAGGACGGAATCTCTGGAAACACCATATATTTT.